This record looks at one T cell receptor beta chain sequence and its context. Its antigen is currently not known. Per-base quality was not reported, and no clone a single base away is much larger than it. In total, around 600 healthy bone marrow donors made up the cohort. All cohort members were sampled while nominally healthy, although unrecorded immune exposures were likely present. The donor was CMV seronegative and belonged to the group of more than 300 seronegative cohort members. Every donor gave a peripheral blood sample, and the peripheral blood mononuclear cells from that sample were used for TCR beta sequencing. The Qiagen DNeasy Blood Extraction Kit was used to extract genomic DNA from the blood cell samples. These data come from a study of cytomegalovirus exposure and HLA in healthy donors (dated 2017 in TCRdb). General notes on the study: In an earlier analysis of roughly 500 of the donors, approximately 260 Gb of sequence data and roughly 100 million unique TCR beta sequences from about 190 million T cells were reported. An early release that covered around 590 HLA-typed donors contained around 300 gigabases of sequencing data and approximately 85 million unique TCR sequences. The genetic ancestry cluster associated with self-reported Caucasian donors included over 65% of the roughly 400 genotyped donors. The study aimed to test whether signatures of past pathogen exposure could be identified by cataloging public T cell receptors. The study profiled the T cell repertoires of some 610 subjects by immunosequencing and related them to cytomegalovirus serostatus. Along with the roughly 670-subject first cohort, a separate validation cohort of 120 different subjects was used. To predict cytomegalovirus infection status, the study brought together high-throughput TCR immunosequencing, statistical association of individual TCRs with disease status, and machine learning. To study patterns of TCR occurrence, a later analysis re-analyzed previously published TCR beta repertoires from more than 550 donors and added high-resolution HLA genotyping. Rather than using new phenotypic data, the later analysis identified candidate immune exposures from TCR beta sequences and from how often those sequences occurred across donors. An earlier analysis of nearly 600 of the donors applied high-throughput TCR beta sequencing to assess whether each TCR beta V gene segment acted as functional or pseudogenic. Alongside the repertoire data, information on donor age, sex, ethnicity and CMV serostatus was compiled. A later genetic analysis took genome-wide SNP genotypes for 398 of the 666 donors and used that subset as a discovery cohort. Every repertoire in the discovery cohort had been generated on one and the same sequencing platform. HLA typing included class I and class II loci at four-digit resolution. Typing coverage varied by locus: roughly 629-640 donors for A, B, C, DRB1 and DQB1; more than 500 for DQA1; 606 for DPA1; fewer than 480 for DPB1. About five DR-DQ haplotypes were handled as single units for association and clustering because linkage in the cohort was strong. On average, roughly 250,000 unique TCR beta nucleotide sequences were sequenced per donor among 398 genotyped donors of the cohort, with roughly 19% of those sequences being non-productive. Study-wide conclusions, independent of this receptor: Most TCR sequences were observed very rarely across donors, whereas some public TCRs were present in many individuals. This cohort had only TCR beta chains sequenced, and the lack of alpha or paired-chain data limited which features could be detected. In a later genetic analysis, a missense DCLRE1C variant was associated with V-gene and J-gene trimming of TCR beta chains, and the association was replicated in an independent cohort. In an earlier analysis of several hundred of the donors, most TCR beta V segments were observed in productive rearrangements about 87% or about 30% of the time, broadly matching IMGT annotations. The sequencing pipeline was judged likely to have produced a cluster of highly shared sequence variants as a technical artifact. Correlated functional status among segregating V segments might be attributable to linkage disequilibrium, but an unknown experimental factor could not be ruled out. The earlier analysis of 450 to 700 of the donors excluded approximately 17 rarely observed V segments, including chromosome 9 orphons, because counts were too low. Most CMV-associated TCR beta chains appeared to be HLA-restricted in a later analysis, and the HLA associations seemed to be driven largely by CMV exposure. In a later analysis, HLA-associated TCR beta chains were found to be more clonally expanded and to have lower generation probabilities than equally common non-associated chains. Because the 87-base-pair reads could not distinguish some IMGT-functional V segments, including TRBV6-2 and TRBV6-3, those segments were excluded. At a false discovery rate of 0.05, a later analysis linked 16,951 TCR beta sequences to specific HLA alleles. According to a later analysis, TCR association rates differed among HLA loci, with DRB1 alleles showing the most associated TCRs and HLA-C alleles showing the fewest. According to a later genetic analysis, donors in an Asian-associated ancestry cluster had fewer N-insertions in productive TCRs than the approximately 700-donor mean. The presence/absence analyses assumed that sequencing depth was roughly uniform across donors, and that assumption may not be true. Because some donors lacked HLA typing at each locus, the association tests relied only on the typed subset. The authors suggested that the approach could potentially be extended to other disease states and immunological phenotypes. In vitro tests confirmed that a few of the cytomegalovirus-associated TCR beta chains recognize cytomegalovirus antigens. A total of 150 or so TCR beta chains were listed by the study as associated with cytomegalovirus. In a later analysis, several top co-occurrence clusters were reported to appear linked to parvovirus B19, influenza, CMV and Epstein-Barr virus. When HLA alleles, especially DR and DQ, strongly co-occurred, attributing TCR associations to individual alleles was difficult. In both the original and validation cohorts, the classifier was reported to diagnose cytomegalovirus status with high specificity and sensitivity. For the cohort, immune exposure information was limited to CMV serostatus. A further reported finding was that TCR beta sequences accurately predicted the HLA-A and HLA-B alleles for most subjects in the first cohort.

The library came from the immunoSEQ multiplex PCR assay. For the multiplex PCR, a mixture combining 60 forward primers for TCR Vbeta segments and 13 reverse primers for TCR Jbeta segments was used. A multiplex PCR assay on genomic DNA amplified the CDR3 region of rearranged TCR beta genes. On the Illumina HiSeq System, the amplified TCR beta libraries were sequenced as 87-base-pair reads. The authors processed their data as follows. Across the 600 to 700 repertoires, a later analysis counted some 81 million unique TCR beta chains, around 10 million of which were shared by at least two donors. A nearest-neighbor algorithm error-corrected the raw reads and collapsed the reads into unique sequences, merging closely related sequences to remove PCR and sequencing errors. V, D and J gene segments were assigned by aligning CDR3 sequences to IMGT reference sequences. For a sequence to be retained, a match of at least six nucleotides was required to both a V gene segment and a J gene segment. Rearrangements were called productive when the CDR3 lacked stop codons and stayed in frame with V and J; all others were non-productive. Following IMGT convention, CDR3 was defined as the stretch from the second conserved V-encoded cysteine to the conserved J-encoded phenylalanine. The earlier analysis of roughly 590 of the donors excluded sequences that lacked an unambiguous match to a single V gene segment. An earlier analysis of about 590 of the donors classified V segments as functional when productive rearrangements were above 56.7% and as segregating when the standard deviation between donors was above 5%. To diagnose cytomegalovirus status from the catalog of TCR beta chain sequences, a statistical classification framework was built. In a later analysis, V and J genes were assigned by comparing TCR nucleotide sequences against IMGT/GENE-DB human TR gene sequences. The TCRdist pipeline was used in a later analysis to assign CDR3 sequences and most-parsimonious VDJ recombination scenarios. In a later analysis, each TCR beta chain was defined by its CDR3 amino acid sequence together with its V-gene family, and reads without a unique V-gene family were excluded. In a later analysis, several hundred highly shared, low-generation-probability nucleotide sequences were removed to address suspected cross-contamination and a sequencing artifact. A later analysis calculated a clonal expansion index for each public chain from normalized within-repertoire ranks of inferred template counts. In a later analysis, generation probabilities were computed with a VDJ recombination model fitted to out-of-frame rearrangements, and the resulting probabilities were checked against IGoR. Hypergeometric tests were used in a later analysis to score TCR-TCR, TCR-HLA and TCR-CMV co-occurrence, with a repertoire-size bias correction applied to the TCR pairs. A later analysis estimated false discovery rates by permuting HLA or CMV assignments 20 times. In a later analysis, co-occurring TCRs were grouped using DBSCAN, with TCRdist sequence similarity added in when clustering inside HLA-allele-positive subsets. For co-occurrence clustering, repertoires with fewer than 30,000 or more than 120,000 public chains were excluded, along with about five repertoires with anomalous nucleotide sharing. Imported from immuneACCESS, the table was reduced by TCRdb to in-frame sequences with V and J called. These copies leave out some clones; in studies compared against another copy, an unresolved V gene accounts for under half, and the cause of the remainder is not known. That table is the source of V, J and clone size, and D and trimming were worked out from the DNA. This sample is represented by about 240,000 clones; around 80% of them were singletons. Jointly, the top ten make up 0.47% of the sample.

Between the V and J ends, shortened by 4 bases and 8 bases respectively, the junction contains 11 bases. The CDR3 goes from the cysteine to the phenylalanine over 13 residues. Only the CDR3 DNA stays, 39 bases, in frame from base 1. CDR1 and CDR2 are drawn from the germline V gene: MGHRA, YSYEKL. The TCR originated in a boy aged 5-17 years in good health and CMV-seronegative. The V and J segments used are TRBV4-1 and TRBJ1-4, and TRBD1 may be the D gene, going by 5 matching bases. Source material: PBMCs. The CDR3 region: CASSRLRGEKLFF. The DNA is TGCGCCAGCAGCCGGCTTAGGGGAGAAAAACTGTTTTTT.